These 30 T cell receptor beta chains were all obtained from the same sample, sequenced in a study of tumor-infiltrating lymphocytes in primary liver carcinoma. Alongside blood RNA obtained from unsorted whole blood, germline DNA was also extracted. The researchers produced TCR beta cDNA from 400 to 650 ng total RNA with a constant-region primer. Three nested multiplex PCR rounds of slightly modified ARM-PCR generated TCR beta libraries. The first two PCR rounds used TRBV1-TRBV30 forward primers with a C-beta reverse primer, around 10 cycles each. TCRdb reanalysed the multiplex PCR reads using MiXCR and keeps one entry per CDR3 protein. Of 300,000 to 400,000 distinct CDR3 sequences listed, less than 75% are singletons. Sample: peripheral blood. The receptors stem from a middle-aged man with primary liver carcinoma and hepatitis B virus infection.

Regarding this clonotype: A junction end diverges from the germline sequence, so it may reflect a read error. The CDR3 loop is CASGMTDGLGKFF. CDR3 DNA: TGTGCCAGCGGCATGACGGACGGGCTAGGGAAGTTCTTT. The chain recombines TRBV11-2 with TRBJ2-1; no reliable D call. The CDR3 runs 13 residues. Per the germline V gene, CDR1 is SGHAT and CDR2 is FQNNGV.

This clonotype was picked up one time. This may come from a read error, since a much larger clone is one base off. The CDR3 coding sequence is TGTGCCAGCAGCCAAAACAGGGGCTATGCCTGGGAGCTGTTTTTT. Its protein product is CASSQNRGYAWELFF. The V call is TRBV4-2, the J call TRBJ2-2, with 7 bases identical to TRBD1. V shed 2 bases, J shed 9 bases, and the junction held 9 bases outside the gene matches. The germline gives CDR1 LGHNA, CDR2 YNFKEQ. The CDR3 is 15 residues long.

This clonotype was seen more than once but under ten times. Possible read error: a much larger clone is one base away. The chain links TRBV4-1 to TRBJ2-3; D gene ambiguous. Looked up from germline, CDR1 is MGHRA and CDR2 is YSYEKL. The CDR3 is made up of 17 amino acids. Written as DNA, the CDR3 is TGCGCCAACAGCCAAGATAGAGGCGCGGACAGCACAGATACGCAGTATTTT. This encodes CANSQDRGADSTDTQYF.

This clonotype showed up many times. The CDR3 here is CASSYLGGGPTDTQYF. In DNA form, the CDR3 reads TGTGCCAGCAGTTACCTCGGGGGAGGGCCCACAGATACGCAGTATTTT. The chain uses TRBV6-6 and TRBJ2-3; 7 nucleotides align to TRBD2. V gave up 2 bases and J gave up 2 bases; unmatched junction bases: 7. CDR3 length: 16 amino acids. The V gene's germline CDR1 is MNHNY and CDR2 SVGAGI (reference sequence).

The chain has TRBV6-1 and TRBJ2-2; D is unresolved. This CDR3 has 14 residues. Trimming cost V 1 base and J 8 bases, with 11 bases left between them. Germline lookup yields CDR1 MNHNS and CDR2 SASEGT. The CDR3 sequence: CASSEVPQAGELFF. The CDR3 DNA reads TGTGCCAGCAGTGAAGTCCCCCAAGCGGGGGAGCTGTTTTTT.

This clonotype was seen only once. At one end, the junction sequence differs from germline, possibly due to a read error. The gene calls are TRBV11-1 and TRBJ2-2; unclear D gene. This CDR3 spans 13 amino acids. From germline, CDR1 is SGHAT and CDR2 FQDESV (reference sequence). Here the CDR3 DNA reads TGTGCCAGCACCTTAATCGCCGCCGGTGAGCTGTTTTTT. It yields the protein CASTLIAAGELFF. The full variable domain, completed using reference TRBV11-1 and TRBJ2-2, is EAEVAQSPRYKITEKSQAVAFWCDPISGHATLYWYRQILGQGPELLVQFQDESVVDDSQLPKDRFSAERLKGVDSTLKIQPAELGDSAMYLCASTLIAAGELFFGEGSRLTVL.

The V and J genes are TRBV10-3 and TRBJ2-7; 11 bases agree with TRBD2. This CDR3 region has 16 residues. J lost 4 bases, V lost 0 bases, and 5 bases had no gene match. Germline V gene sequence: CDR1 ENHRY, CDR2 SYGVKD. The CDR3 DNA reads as TGTGCCATCAGTGAGTCCCATTCTAGCGGGAGGTACGAGCAGTACTTC. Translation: CAISESHSSGRYEQYF.

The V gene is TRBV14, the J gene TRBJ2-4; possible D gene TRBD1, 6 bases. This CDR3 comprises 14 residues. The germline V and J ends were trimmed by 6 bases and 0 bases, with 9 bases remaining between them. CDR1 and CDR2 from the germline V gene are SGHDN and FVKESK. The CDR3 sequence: CASRPGAAKNIQYF. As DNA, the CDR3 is TGTGCCAGCAGGCCAGGGGCAGCCAAAAACATTCAGTACTTC.

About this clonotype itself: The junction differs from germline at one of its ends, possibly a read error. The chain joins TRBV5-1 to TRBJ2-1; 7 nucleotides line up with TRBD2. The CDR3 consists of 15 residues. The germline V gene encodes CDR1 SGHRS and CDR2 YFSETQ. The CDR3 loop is CACSFQPGLLNEQFF. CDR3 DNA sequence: TGCGCCTGCAGCTTTCAACCGGGACTACTCAATGAGCAGTTCTTC.

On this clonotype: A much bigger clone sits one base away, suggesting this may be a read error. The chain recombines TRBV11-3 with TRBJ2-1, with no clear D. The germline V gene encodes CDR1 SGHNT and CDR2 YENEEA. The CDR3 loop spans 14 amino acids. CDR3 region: CASSSASSYNEQLF. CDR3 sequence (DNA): TGTGCCAGCAGCTCCGCGAGCTCCTACAATGAGCAGCTCTTC. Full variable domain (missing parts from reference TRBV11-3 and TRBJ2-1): EAGVVQSPRYKIIEKKQPVAFWCNPISGHNTLYWYLQNLGQGPELLIRYENEEAVDDSQLPKDRFSAERLKGVDSTLKIQPAELGDSAVYLCASSSASSYNEQLFGPGTRLTVL.

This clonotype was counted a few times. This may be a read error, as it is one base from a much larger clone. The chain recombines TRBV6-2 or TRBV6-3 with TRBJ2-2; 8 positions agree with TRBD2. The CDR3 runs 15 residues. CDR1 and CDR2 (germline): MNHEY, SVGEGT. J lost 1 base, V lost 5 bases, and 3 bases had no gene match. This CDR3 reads CASSDSGVNTGELFF. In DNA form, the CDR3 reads TGTGCCAGCAGTGATAGCGGGGTGAACACCGGGGAGCTGTTTTTT.

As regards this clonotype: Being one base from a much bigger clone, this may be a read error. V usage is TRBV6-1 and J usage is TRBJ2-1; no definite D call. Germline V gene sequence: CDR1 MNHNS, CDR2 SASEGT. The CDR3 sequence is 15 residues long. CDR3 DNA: TGTGTCAGCAGTGTAGGCGTTATAGGCTACAATGAGCAGTTCTTC. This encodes CVSSVGVIGYNEQFF.

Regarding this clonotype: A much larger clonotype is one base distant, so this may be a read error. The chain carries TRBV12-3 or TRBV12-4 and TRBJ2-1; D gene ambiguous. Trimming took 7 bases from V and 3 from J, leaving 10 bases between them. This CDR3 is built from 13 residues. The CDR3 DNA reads TGTGCCAGCACTGCGCTAGGCTACAATGAGCAGTTCTTC. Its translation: CASTALGYNEQFF.

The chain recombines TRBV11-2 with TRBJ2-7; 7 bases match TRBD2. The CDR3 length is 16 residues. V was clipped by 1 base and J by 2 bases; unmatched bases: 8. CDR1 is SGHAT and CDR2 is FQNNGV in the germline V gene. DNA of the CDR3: TGTGCCAGCAGCTTAGCTCTAGTGGGAGGGCCCTACGAGCAGTACTTC. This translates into CASSLALVGGPYEQYF.

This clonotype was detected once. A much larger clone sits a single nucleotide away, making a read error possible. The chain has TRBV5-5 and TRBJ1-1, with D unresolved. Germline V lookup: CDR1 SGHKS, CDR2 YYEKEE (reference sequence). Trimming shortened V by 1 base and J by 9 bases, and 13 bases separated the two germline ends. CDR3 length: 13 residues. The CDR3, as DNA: TGTGCCAGCAGCTTGACCCCCTTCTCTCAAGCTTTCTTT. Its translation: CASSLTPFSQAFF.

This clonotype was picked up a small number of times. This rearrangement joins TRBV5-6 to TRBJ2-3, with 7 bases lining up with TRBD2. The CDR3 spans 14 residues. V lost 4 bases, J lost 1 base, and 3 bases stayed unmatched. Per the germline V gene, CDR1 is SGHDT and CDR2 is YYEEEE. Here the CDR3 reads CASSPTSGTDTQYF. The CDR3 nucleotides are TGTGCCAGCAGCCCTACTAGCGGCACAGATACGCAGTATTTT.

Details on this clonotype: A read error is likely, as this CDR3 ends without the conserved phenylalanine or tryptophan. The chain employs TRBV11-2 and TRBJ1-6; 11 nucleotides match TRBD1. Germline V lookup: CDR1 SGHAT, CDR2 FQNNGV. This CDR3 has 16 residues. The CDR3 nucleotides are TGTGCCAACAGCCCAAGGACAGGGGGCGCTTATTCACCCCTCCACATT. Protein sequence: CANSPRTGGAYSPLHI.

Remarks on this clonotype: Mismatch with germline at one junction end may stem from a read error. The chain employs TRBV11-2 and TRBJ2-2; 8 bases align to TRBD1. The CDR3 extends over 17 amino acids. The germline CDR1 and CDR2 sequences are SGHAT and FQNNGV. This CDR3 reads CASSSTGQVRITVELFF. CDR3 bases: TGTGCCAGCAGCTCAACGGGACAGGTTCGAATCACCGTGGAGCTGTTTTTT.

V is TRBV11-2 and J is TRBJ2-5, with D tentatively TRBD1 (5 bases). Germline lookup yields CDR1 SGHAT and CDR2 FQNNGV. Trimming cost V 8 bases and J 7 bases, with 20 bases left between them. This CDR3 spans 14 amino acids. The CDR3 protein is CASGRVQGAATQYF. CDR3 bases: TGTGCCAGCGGCCGGGTACAAGGGGCGGCGACCCAGTACTTC.

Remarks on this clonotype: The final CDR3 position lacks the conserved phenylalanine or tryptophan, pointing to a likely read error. In DNA form, the CDR3 reads TGTGTCAGCAGTTTTGGTTACGAGCAGTACTTA. It encodes CVSSFGYEQYL. The rearrangement uses TRBV12-3 or TRBV12-4 and TRBJ2-7; no firm D call. The CDR3 runs to 11 residues.

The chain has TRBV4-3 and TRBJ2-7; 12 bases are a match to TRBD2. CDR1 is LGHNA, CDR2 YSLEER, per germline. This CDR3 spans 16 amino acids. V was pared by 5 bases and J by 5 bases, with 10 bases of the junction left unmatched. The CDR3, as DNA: TGCGCCAGCAGCGTTGAGACTAGCGGGAGTTACAACGAGCAGTACTTC. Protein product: CASSVETSGSYNEQYF.

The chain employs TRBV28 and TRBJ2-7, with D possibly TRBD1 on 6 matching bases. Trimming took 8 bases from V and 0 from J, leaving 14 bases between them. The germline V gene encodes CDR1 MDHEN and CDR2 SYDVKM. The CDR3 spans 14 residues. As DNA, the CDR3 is TGTGCCAGCTTATCCCAGGGGAACTCCTACGAGCAGTACTTC. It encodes CASLSQGNSYEQYF.

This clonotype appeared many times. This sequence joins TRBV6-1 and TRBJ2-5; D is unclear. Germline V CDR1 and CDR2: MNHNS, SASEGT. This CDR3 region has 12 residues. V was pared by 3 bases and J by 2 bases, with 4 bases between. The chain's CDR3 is CASSDNQETQYF. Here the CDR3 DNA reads TGTGCCAGCAGTGATAATCAAGAGACCCAGTACTTC.

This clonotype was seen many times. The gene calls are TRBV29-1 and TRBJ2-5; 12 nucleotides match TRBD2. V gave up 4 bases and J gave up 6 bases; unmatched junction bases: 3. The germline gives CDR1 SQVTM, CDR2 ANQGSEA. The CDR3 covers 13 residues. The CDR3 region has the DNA TGCAGCGTTGGGACTAGCGGGATAAAGACCCAGTACTTC. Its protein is CSVGTSGIKTQYF.

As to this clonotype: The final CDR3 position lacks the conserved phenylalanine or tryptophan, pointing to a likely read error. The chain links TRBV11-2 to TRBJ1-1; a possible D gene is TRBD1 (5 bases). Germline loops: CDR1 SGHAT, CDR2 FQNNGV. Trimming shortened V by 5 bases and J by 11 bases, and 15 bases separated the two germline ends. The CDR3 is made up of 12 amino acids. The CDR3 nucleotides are TGTGCCAGCAGCCCAGGGATTTACACGGCTTTCCTT. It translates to CASSPGIYTAFL.

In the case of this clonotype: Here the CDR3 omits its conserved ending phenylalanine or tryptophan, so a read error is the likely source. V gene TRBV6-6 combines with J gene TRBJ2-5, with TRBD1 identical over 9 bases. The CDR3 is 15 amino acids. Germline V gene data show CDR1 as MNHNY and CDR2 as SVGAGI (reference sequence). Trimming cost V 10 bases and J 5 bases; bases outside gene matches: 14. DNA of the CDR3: TGTGCCATCACACAGAATCCCGGACAGGGGGAGACCCAGTACCTC. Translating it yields CAITQNPGQGETQYL.

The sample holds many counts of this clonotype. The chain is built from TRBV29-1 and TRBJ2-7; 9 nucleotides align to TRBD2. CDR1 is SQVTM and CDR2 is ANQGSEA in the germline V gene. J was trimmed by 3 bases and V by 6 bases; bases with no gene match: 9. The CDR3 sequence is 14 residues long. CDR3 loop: CSVRPSGANYEQYF. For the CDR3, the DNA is TGCAGCGTGCGTCCTAGCGGGGCTAACTACGAGCAGTACTTC.

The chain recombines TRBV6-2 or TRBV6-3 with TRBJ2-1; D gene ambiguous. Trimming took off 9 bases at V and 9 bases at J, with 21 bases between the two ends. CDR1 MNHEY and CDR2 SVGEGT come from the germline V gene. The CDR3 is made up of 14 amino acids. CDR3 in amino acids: CARSQAGASREQFF. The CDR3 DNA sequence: TGTGCCAGGAGTCAAGCAGGAGCCTCACGTGAGCAGTTCTTC.

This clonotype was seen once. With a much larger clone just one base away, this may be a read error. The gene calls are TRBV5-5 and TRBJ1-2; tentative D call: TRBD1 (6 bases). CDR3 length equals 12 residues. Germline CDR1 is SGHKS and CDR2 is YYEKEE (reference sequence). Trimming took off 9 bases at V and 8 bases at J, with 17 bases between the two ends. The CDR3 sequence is CAIRRTADGYTF. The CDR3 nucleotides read TGTGCCATCAGGCGGACAGCAGACGGCTACACCTTC.

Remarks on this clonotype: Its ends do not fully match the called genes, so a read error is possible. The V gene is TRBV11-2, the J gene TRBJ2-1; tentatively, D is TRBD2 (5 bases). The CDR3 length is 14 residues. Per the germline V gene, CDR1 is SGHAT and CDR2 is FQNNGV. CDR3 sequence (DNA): TGTGCCAGCACCAGCCCGGAGGCCTACAATGAGCAGCTCTTC. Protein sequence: CASTSPEAYNEQLF.